Below, 25 T cell receptor beta chains from the same sample are listed, as sequenced in a study of T cell responses to AZD1222 COVID-19 vaccine. TCRdb's copy holds only in-frame clones and misses some; the assay was immunoSEQ multiplex PCR. The table includes some 150,000 clones, approximately 93% detected once. Specimen: peripheral blood, collected on day 0 of AZD1222 vaccination. The receptors were gathered from an adult in good health.

The rearrangement joins TRBV11-2 to TRBJ2-3; the match to TRBD2 covers 7 bases. The germline V gene has CDR1 SGHAT and CDR2 FQNNGV. This CDR3 has 14 amino acids. V trimming: 6 bases; J trimming: 2 bases; junction bases outside the gene matches: 5. For the CDR3, the DNA is TGTGCCAGCAGGTCCGGGACTACCACAGATACGCAGTATTTT. Its protein product is CASRSGTTTDTQYF.

The chain combines TRBV6-2 or TRBV6-3 with TRBJ2-1, with D possibly matching TRBD1 (5 bases). This CDR3 is built from 16 residues. Looked up from germline, CDR1 is MNHEY and CDR2 is SVGEGT. The V end lost 2 bases, the J end lost 4 bases, and 15 bases lay between the germline ends. For the CDR3, the DNA is TGTGCCAGCAGTTACGGGGCGCTCGGCTCTTACAATGAGCAGTTCTTC. Its protein is CASSYGALGSYNEQFF.

This chain connects TRBV5-1 to TRBJ2-1; 13 bases match TRBD2. The CDR3 totals 16 residues. V lost 6 bases, J lost 8 bases, and 11 bases stayed unmatched. Germline CDR1 and CDR2: SGHRS and YFSETQ. For the CDR3, the DNA is TGCGCCAGCACCTACTCCACTAGCGGGGGGGCCCATGAGCAGTTCTTC. Encoded protein: CASTYSTSGGAHEQFF.

The chain has TRBV6-5 and TRBJ2-5; TRBD1 might be the D (5 bases). The CDR3 totals 14 residues. V was trimmed by 2 bases and J by 2 bases, leaving 9 bases between them. Germline CDR1 is MNHEY and CDR2 is SVGAGI. CDR3 amino acids: CASSYSYRQETQYF. The DNA for the CDR3 is TGTGCCAGCAGTTACAGTTACAGGCAAGAGACCCAGTACTTC.

The chain couples TRBV15 to TRBJ1-3; possible D gene TRBD1, 6 bases. CDR1 is LNHNV, CDR2 YYDKDF, per germline (reference sequence). This CDR3 is 16 amino acids long. V was clipped by 3 bases and J by 4 bases, with 16 bases between them. The CDR3 nucleotides read TGTGCCACCAGCAGGGGAGCAGGGGCTTCAGGAAACACCATATATTTT. It translates to CATSRGAGASGNTIYF.

The rearrangement links TRBV6-6 to TRBJ1-1; D not certain. The CDR3 spans 13 residues. Germline V gives CDR1 MNHNY, CDR2 SVGAGI (reference sequence). V lost 8 bases and J lost 1, with 11 bases in between. Written as DNA, the CDR3 is TGTGCCAGCCGAACCTGGGGGAACACTGAAGCTTTCTTT. Residues: CASRTWGNTEAFF.

This rearrangement joins TRBV7-2 to TRBJ1-5, with 8 nucleotides matching TRBD1. Germline loops: CDR1 SGHTA, CDR2 FQGNSA. The J segment lost 2 bases and the V segment lost 2 bases, leaving 8 bases of the junction unmatched. The length of the CDR3 is 17 residues. CDR3 sequence (DNA): TGTGCCAGCAGCTTATCGGCGACAGGGGAAGGCAATCAGCCCCAGCATTTT. Translation gives CASSLSATGEGNQPQHF.

This chain connects TRBV5-1 to TRBJ1-4; D uncertain. V was shortened by 4 bases and J by 0 bases, with 16 bases between the two germline ends. Germline assignment: CDR1 SGHRS and CDR2 YFSETQ. This CDR3 contains 17 residues. In nucleotides, the CDR3 is TGCGCCAGCAGCCCCCGGACGGTACAATCAACTAATGAAAAACTGTTTTTT. Translation: CASSPRTVQSTNEKLFF.

The chain is built from TRBV9 and TRBJ2-7, with 9 bases that match TRBD1. The germline gives CDR1 SGDLS, CDR2 YYNGEE. The junction had 8 bases not matched to a gene; V was cut back by 3 bases and J by 1 base. The length of the CDR3 is 16 residues. In DNA, the CDR3 is TGTGCCAGCAGCGAGGGAGGGGGACAGGGATCCTACGAGCAGTACTTC. This codes for CASSEGGGQGSYEQYF.

V gene TRBV3-1 (or the pseudogene TRBV3-2) combines with J gene TRBJ1-6; D gene uncertain. V lost 5 bases to trimming and J lost 5 bases, with 22 bases between them. Looked up from germline, CDR1 is LGHDT and CDR2 is YNNKEL (reference sequence). The CDR3 extends over 18 amino acids. The CDR3 DNA is TGTGCCAGCAGCGGGGTGGGTCCCATCATACATCATAATTCACCCCTCCACTTT. Amino acids: CASSGVGPIIHHNSPLHF.

This chain uses TRBV7-8 with TRBJ2-2; 7 bases are shared with TRBD1. The CDR3 is 14 residues long. The germline CDR1 and CDR2 sequences are SGHVS and FQNEAQ. After removal of 6 bases from V and 6 bases from J, the junction contained 7 bases not matched to a gene. CDR3: CASSYDRESGELFF. CDR3 DNA sequence: TGTGCCAGCAGTTATGACAGGGAATCCGGGGAGCTGTTTTTT. Looking up the rest from reference TRBV7-8 and TRBJ2-2 gives the full variable domain: GAGVSQSPRYKVAKRGQDVALRCDPISGHVSLFWYQQALGQGPEFLTYFQNEAQLDKSGLPSDRFFAERPEGSVSTLKIQRTQQEDSAVYLCASSYDRESGELFFGEGSRLTVL.

This chain links TRBV18 with TRBJ1-5; D gene uncertain. Trimming pared 6 bases from V and 2 bases from J, leaving 14 bases between. The CDR3 is made up of 15 amino acids. CDR1 KGHSH and CDR2 LQKENI come from the germline V gene. The CDR3 bases are TGTGCCAGCTCCCCGGACGGGCGCGGCAATCAGCCCCAGCATTTT. Translation gives CASSPDGRGNQPQHF.

CDR3 residues: CASSQQSGGYTF. CDR3 bases: TGTGCCAGCAGCCAACAGTCGGGTGGCTACACCTTC. This rearrangement joins TRBV3-1 (or the pseudogene TRBV3-2) to TRBJ1-2; D remains ambiguous. CDR1 and CDR2 (germline): LGHDT, YNNKEL (reference sequence). Trimming stripped 2 bases from V and 7 bases from J, with 8 bases between. The CDR3 is 12 amino acids.

The chain has TRBV18 and TRBJ2-1, with 12 nucleotides matching TRBD2. The germline CDR1 and CDR2 sequences are KGHSH and LQKENI. The CDR3 has 18 amino acids. Trimming cost V 4 bases and J 0 bases; bases outside gene matches: 7. The CDR3 nucleotides are TGTGCCAGCTCACAGACTAGCGGGGGCTTTAGCTCCTACAATGAGCAGTTCTTC. This sequence encodes CASSQTSGGFSSYNEQFF.

The chain combines TRBV19 with TRBJ1-6; TRBD1 matches 12 bases. Per the germline V gene, CDR1 is LNHDA and CDR2 is SQIVND (reference sequence). The CDR3 is made up of 16 amino acids. Trimming took 5 bases from V and 7 from J; bases not matched to a gene: 6. CDR3 coding DNA: TGTGCCAGTAGTGGGGACAGGGGGCTTTGGAATTCACCCCTCCACTTT. The encoded protein is CASSGDRGLWNSPLHF. Based on the CDR3 plus reference TRBV19 and TRBJ1-6, the full variable domain is DGGITQSPKYLFRKEGQNVTLSCEQNLNHDAMYWYRQDPGQGLRLIYYSQIVNDFQKGDIAEGYSVSREKKESFPLTVTSAQKNPTAFYLCASSGDRGLWNSPLHFGNGTRLTVT.

This chain uses TRBV30 with TRBJ1-1, with TRBD1 matching over 8 bases. The trim removed 4 bases at V and 3 bases at J, leaving 10 bases unmatched. The CDR3 spans 15 residues. Looked up from germline, CDR1 is GTSNPN and CDR2 is SVGIG (reference sequence). CDR3 amino acids: CAWTRGRSWDTEAFF. The CDR3 DNA is TGTGCCTGGACCAGGGGGCGATCCTGGGACACTGAAGCTTTCTTT.

The chain is built from TRBV13 and TRBJ1-3; 7 nucleotides match TRBD1. The CDR3 spans 17 residues. Germline V gives CDR1 PRHDT, CDR2 FYEKMQ (reference sequence). The V segment lost 5 bases and the J segment 2 bases; nucleotides outside the gene matches: 12. In DNA, the CDR3 is TGTGCCAGCAGCCGCCAACCGACAGGGCTCACTGGAAACACCATATATTTT. Its protein product is CASSRQPTGLTGNTIYF.

The rearrangement links TRBV6-1 to TRBJ2-5; 8 nucleotides match TRBD2. The CDR3 spans 15 residues. V dropped 3 bases and J dropped 5; count of bases not matched to a gene: 8. CDR1 is MNHNS, CDR2 SASEGT, per germline. In DNA, the CDR3 is TGTGCCAGCAGTGAGATAGCGGGGCTCGAGGAGACCCAGTACTTC. Its translation: CASSEIAGLEETQYF.

The rearrangement joins TRBV7-2 to TRBJ2-1; 8 bases map to TRBD1. Germline V lookup: CDR1 SGHTA, CDR2 FQGNSA. Trimming cost V 5 bases and J 14 bases; bases outside gene matches: 8. CDR3 length: 12 residues. The CDR3 nucleotides read TGTGCCAGCAGCCTCAGGGGGCGCGATGAGTTCTTC. Protein: CASSLRGRDEFF.

The V and J genes are TRBV11-3 and TRBJ2-3; TRBD2 might be the D (6 bases). Looked up from germline, CDR1 is SGHNT and CDR2 is YENEEA. The CDR3 is 13 residues long. Trimming stripped 4 bases from V and 5 bases from J, with 10 bases between. CDR3 loop: CASSWREQDTQYF. The CDR3 region has the DNA TGTGCCAGCAGCTGGAGGGAGCAAGATACGCAGTATTTT. The full variable domain, in which reference TRBV11-3 and TRBJ2-3 provide the parts outside the CDR3, is EAGVVQSPRYKIIEKKQPVAFWCNPISGHNTLYWYLQNLGQGPELLIRYENEEAVDDSQLPKDRFSAERLKGVDSTLKIQPAELGDSAVYLCASSWREQDTQYFGPGTRLTVL.

This clone has only one observation. V and J are TRBV4-2 and TRBJ2-5; TRBD2 is a possible D gene (6 bases). Germline V CDR1 and CDR2: LGHNA, YNFKEQ. The CDR3 spans 17 residues. V was pared by 0 bases and J by 5 bases, with 19 bases between. This CDR3 reads CASSQENAGTEGETQYF. DNA for the CDR3: TGTGCCAGCAGCCAAGAGAACGCCGGGACGGAGGGCGAGACCCAGTACTTC.

The genes are TRBV5-8 and TRBJ2-5; a weak D match, TRBD2 (6 bases). Trimming removed 1 base at V and 5 bases at J, with 18 bases between. This CDR3 spans 16 amino acids. The V gene's germline CDR1 is SGHTS and CDR2 YDEGEE. CDR3 in DNA: TGTGCCAGCAGCTTGAGAGGGACTGCTGTCGGGGAGACCCAGTACTTC. This gives the protein CASSLRGTAVGETQYF.

V gene TRBV12-3 or TRBV12-4 combines with J gene TRBJ1-5, with D unresolved. The V and J ends lost 3 bases and 7 bases respectively, with 7 bases between them. This CDR3 spans 12 amino acids. The CDR3 DNA is TGTGCCAGCAGTTTGTTTCACCAGCCCCAGCATTTT. Residues: CASSLFHQPQHF.

The chain is built from TRBV5-1 and TRBJ1-1; D not certain. Trimming removed 5 bases from V and 0 bases from J, with 17 bases in between. The CDR3 has 16 amino acids. Germline CDR1 is SGHRS and CDR2 is YFSETQ. CDR3: CASSSTSGGMNTEAFF. CDR3 in DNA: TGCGCCAGCAGTTCTACTTCGGGCGGGATGAACACTGAAGCTTTCTTT.

The chain carries TRBV4-3 and TRBJ2-7; D may be TRBD1 (6 bases). This CDR3 is built from 17 residues. Looked up from germline, CDR1 is LGHNA and CDR2 is YSLEER. Trimming removed 0 bases from V and 3 bases from J, with 18 bases in between. The CDR3 sequence: CASSQDTLAGEHYEQYF. CDR3 bases: TGCGCCAGCAGCCAAGATACTTTGGCAGGGGAACACTACGAGCAGTACTTC.